This paragraph reports one T cell receptor (beta chain). The antigen remains undetermined. V dropped 2 bases and J dropped 5; count of bases not matched to a gene: 14. This CDR3 is built from 18 residues. Germline CDR1 and CDR2: SGHRS and YFSETQ. Use of 60 Vbeta and 13 Jbeta primers characterized the PCR. Study processing details: Later work found 65 million to 90 million unique TCR beta chains, with 9 million to 13 million shared. Only in-frame clones appear in the TCRdb table, and some are missing; sequencing was by immunoSEQ multiplex PCR. V, J and clone size derive from that table, while D and trimming were established from the DNA sequence. The profile shows approximately 100,000 clones, around 80% of them singletons. These data come from a study of cytomegalovirus exposure and HLA in healthy donors. Study results and limitations: Investigators reported about 160 TCR beta chains as tied to cytomegalovirus. Later on, an analysis tied over 15,000 TCR beta sequences to HLA alleles at 0.05 false discovery rate. It was reported that TCR beta sequences correctly inferred the HLA-A and HLA-B alleles for most subjects.

What was sequenced was PBMCs. The chain carries TRBV5-1 and TRBJ2-5; 11 bases fit TRBD1. This TCR derives from a woman aged 35 to 49 in good health and CMV-seronegative. CDR3 bases: TGCGCCAGCAGCTTAGGCGTTGCGCGGACAGGGGGCAGGGAGACCCAGTACTTC. Protein product: CASSLGVARTGGRETQYF.